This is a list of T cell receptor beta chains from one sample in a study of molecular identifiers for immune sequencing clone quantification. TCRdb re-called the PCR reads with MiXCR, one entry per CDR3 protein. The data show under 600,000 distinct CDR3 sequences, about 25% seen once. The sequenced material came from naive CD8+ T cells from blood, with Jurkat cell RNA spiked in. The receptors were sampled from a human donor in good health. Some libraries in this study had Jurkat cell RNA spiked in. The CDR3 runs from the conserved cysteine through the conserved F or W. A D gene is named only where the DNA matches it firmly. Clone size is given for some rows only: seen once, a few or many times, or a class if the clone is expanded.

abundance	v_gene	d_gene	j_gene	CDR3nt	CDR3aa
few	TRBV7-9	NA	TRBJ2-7	TGTGCCAGCAGCTTAGTACACCCTTGCGAGTACTTC	CASSLVHPCEYF
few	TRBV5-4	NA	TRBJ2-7	TGTGCCAGCGGGCCTGGGTTACACGAGCAGTACTTC	CASGPGLHEQYF
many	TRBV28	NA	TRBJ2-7	TGTGCCAGCAGTCCCGTGGACGTCACCTACGAGCAGTACTTC	CASSPVDVTYEQYF
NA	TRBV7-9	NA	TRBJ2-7	TGTGCCAGCAGCTTAACATTGGGCAGAGAGTCATTCGAGCAGTACTTC	CASSLTLGRESFEQYF
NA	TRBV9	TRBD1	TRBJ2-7	TGTGCCAGCAGCGTAGAGCCCGATCCCAGGGGGCGAAAAGAGCAGTACTTC	CASSVEPDPRGRKEQYF
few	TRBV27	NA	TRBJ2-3	TGTGCCAGCAGTGGCTTAATGGGGGTAGAAACAGATACGCAGTATTTT	CASSGLMGVETDTQYF
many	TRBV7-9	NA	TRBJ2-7	TGTGCCAGCAGCTCAGATCCATCGTACCGTGAGTTGGTGCAGTACTTC	CASSSDPSYRELVQYF
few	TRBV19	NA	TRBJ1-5	TGTGCCAGTAGTATGGATATATCAAATCAGCCCCAGCATTTT	CASSMDISNQPQHF
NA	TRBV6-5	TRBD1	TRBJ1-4	TGTGCCAGCAGTTACAATCAGGGGGCCCCAACTAATGAAAAACTGTTTTTT	CASSYNQGAPTNEKLFF
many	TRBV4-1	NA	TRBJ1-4	TGCGCCAGCAGCCAAGAGGCAGTTCTTGCTAATGAAAAACTGTTTTTT	CASSQEAVLANEKLFF